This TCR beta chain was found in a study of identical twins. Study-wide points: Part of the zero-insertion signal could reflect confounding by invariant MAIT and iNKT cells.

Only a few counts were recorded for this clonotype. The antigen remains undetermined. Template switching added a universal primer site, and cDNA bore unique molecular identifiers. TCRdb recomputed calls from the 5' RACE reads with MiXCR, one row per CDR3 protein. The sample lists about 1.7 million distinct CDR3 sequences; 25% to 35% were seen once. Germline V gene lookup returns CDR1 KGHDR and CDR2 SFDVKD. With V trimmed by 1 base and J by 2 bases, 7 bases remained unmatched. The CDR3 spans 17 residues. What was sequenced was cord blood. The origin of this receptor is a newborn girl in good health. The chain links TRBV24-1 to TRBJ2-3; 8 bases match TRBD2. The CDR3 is CATSDFYSGGTTDTQYF. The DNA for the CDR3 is TGTGCCACCAGTGATTTTTACTCGGGAGGGACCACAGATACGCAGTATTTT.